Listed below are T cell receptor beta chains from one sample, sequenced in a study of cytomegalovirus exposure and HLA in healthy donors. Libraries were prepared by immunoSEQ multiplex PCR; TCRdb keeps only in-frame clonotypes and omits some of them. Of 130,000 or so clones in the sample, over 80% were seen once. Sequences were obtained from PBMCs. Receptor source: a middle-aged man in good health and CMV-seronegative. CDR3s include the opening cysteine and the closing phenylalanine or tryptophan. D genes are given only for firm matches. The size entry is marked missing in some rows and otherwise reads once, few, many or a size class.

d_gene: NA; j_gene: TRBJ2-2; v_gene: TRBV13; abundance: NA; CDR3nt: TGTGCCAGCAGCTTAGGCATCCTAGGGGACACCGGGGAGCTGTTTTTT; CDR3aa: CASSLGILGDTGELFF
d_gene: NA; j_gene: TRBJ2-7; v_gene: TRBV30; abundance: NA; CDR3nt: TGTGCCTGGACCCCCTTCGGACAACTCTACGAGCAGTACTTC; CDR3aa: CAWTPFGQLYEQYF
d_gene: NA; j_gene: TRBJ2-7; v_gene: TRBV27; abundance: NA; CDR3nt: TGTGCCAGCTCACTAACACGCAGCGGGTCCTACGAGCAGTACTTC; CDR3aa: CASSLTRSGSYEQYF
d_gene: TRBD2; j_gene: TRBJ2-1; v_gene: TRBV27; abundance: NA; CDR3nt: TGTGCCAGCTGGACTAGCGGGGGATACAATGAGCAGTTCTTC; CDR3aa: CASWTSGGYNEQFF
d_gene: TRBD1; j_gene: TRBJ2-7; v_gene: TRBV28; abundance: NA; CDR3nt: TGTGCCAGCAGTTTTAAGGCAGGGGGCTACGAGCAGTACTTC; CDR3aa: CASSFKAGGYEQYF
d_gene: TRBD2; j_gene: TRBJ2-1; v_gene: TRBV11-2; abundance: NA; CDR3nt: TGTGCCAGCAGCTTCACTAGCGGGGGGGATAATGAGCAGTTCTTC; CDR3aa: CASSFTSGGDNEQFF
d_gene: NA; j_gene: TRBJ2-7; v_gene: TRBV7-3; abundance: few; CDR3nt: TGTGCCAGCAGCGCGGGGCTCACCTACGAGCAGTACTTC; CDR3aa: CASSAGLTYEQYF
d_gene: NA; j_gene: TRBJ1-5; v_gene: TRBV15; abundance: NA; CDR3nt: TGTGCCACCAGCAGAGATGCCCTAGGGGAATCTCAGCCCCAGCATTTT; CDR3aa: CATSRDALGESQPQHF
d_gene: NA; j_gene: TRBJ2-7; v_gene: TRBV4-3; abundance: NA; CDR3nt: TGCGCCAGCAGTCGACAGGTCGGCGAGCAGTACTTC; CDR3aa: CASSRQVGEQYF
d_gene: NA; j_gene: TRBJ2-7; v_gene: TRBV11-2; abundance: NA; CDR3nt: TGTGCCAGCAGCTTAGATTGGGGTGGGACAAGCTCCTACGAGCAGTACTTC; CDR3aa: CASSLDWGGTSSYEQYF
d_gene: TRBD1; j_gene: TRBJ2-5; v_gene: TRBV7-9; abundance: once; CDR3nt: TGTTCCAGCAGCTCAGTCGACAGGGGCGCGGAGACCCAGTACTTC; CDR3aa: CSSSSVDRGAETQYF
d_gene: TRBD1; j_gene: TRBJ2-5; v_gene: TRBV2; abundance: NA; CDR3nt: TGTGCCAGCAGTTGGGACAGGGGGCATACTAGCGGGCCTGTGAAAGAGACCCAGTACTTC; CDR3aa: CASSWDRGHTSGPVKETQYF
d_gene: TRBD2; j_gene: TRBJ2-1; v_gene: TRBV27; abundance: NA; CDR3nt: TGTGCCAGCAGCCCCACCGGCTTGGGAGGGCCGGTCTCCTACAATGAGCAGTTCTTC; CDR3aa: CASSPTGLGGPVSYNEQFF
d_gene: TRBD1; j_gene: TRBJ2-2; v_gene: TRBV7-9; abundance: NA; CDR3nt: TGTGCCAGCAGCCGGGACAGGAAGAACACCGGGGAGCTGTTTTTT; CDR3aa: CASSRDRKNTGELFF
d_gene: TRBD1; j_gene: TRBJ2-7; v_gene: TRBV9; abundance: NA; CDR3nt: TGTGCCAGCAGCGTCGGACCCACTGGAGGACAGGGATTCTACGAGCAGTACTTC; CDR3aa: CASSVGPTGGQGFYEQYF
d_gene: NA; j_gene: TRBJ1-1; v_gene: TRBV7-2; abundance: NA; CDR3nt: TGTGCCAGCAGCCCTCTAGGACTGCTAACTGAAGCTTTCTTT; CDR3aa: CASSPLGLLTEAFF
d_gene: NA; j_gene: TRBJ1-3; v_gene: TRBV9; abundance: NA; CDR3nt: TGTGCCAGCAGCCCCGCCGGCTCTGGAAACACCATATATTTT; CDR3aa: CASSPAGSGNTIYF
d_gene: TRBD1; j_gene: TRBJ2-2; v_gene: TRBV18; abundance: NA; CDR3nt: TGTGCCAGCTCACTTTCTCCGGGACAGGGGATATCGGCCGGGGAGCTGTTTTTT; CDR3aa: CASSLSPGQGISAGELFF
d_gene: TRBD1; j_gene: TRBJ1-2; v_gene: TRBV6-6; abundance: NA; CDR3nt: TGTGCCAGCAGGACACAGGGGTCCTATGGCTACACCTTC; CDR3aa: CASRTQGSYGYTF
d_gene: NA; j_gene: TRBJ2-3; v_gene: TRBV5-1; abundance: NA; CDR3nt: TGCGCCAGCAGCTTGGCCGGAGGACGTGTTGCAGATACGCAGTATTTT; CDR3aa: CASSLAGGRVADTQYF
d_gene: TRBD2; j_gene: TRBJ2-7; v_gene: TRBV19; abundance: NA; CDR3nt: TGTGCCAGTAGTATGGCGGGGGGCCCAGCGACTTATACCTACGAGCAGTACTTC; CDR3aa: CASSMAGGPATYTYEQYF
d_gene: TRBD1; j_gene: TRBJ1-6; v_gene: TRBV4-3; abundance: NA; CDR3nt: TGCGCCAGCAGCCAGGGACAGGGTGGAGAATCACCCCTCCACTTT; CDR3aa: CASSQGQGGESPLHF
d_gene: NA; j_gene: TRBJ1-1; v_gene: TRBV29-1; abundance: few; CDR3nt: TGCAGCGTTGACGCGGGACTGTTGAACACTGAAGCTTTCTTT; CDR3aa: CSVDAGLLNTEAFF
d_gene: TRBD1; j_gene: TRBJ1-1; v_gene: TRBV6-6; abundance: NA; CDR3nt: TGTGCCAGCAGTCAGACAGGGGGGAGGAACACTGAAGCTTTCTTT; CDR3aa: CASSQTGGRNTEAFF
d_gene: TRBD1; j_gene: TRBJ2-1; v_gene: TRBV11-3; abundance: NA; CDR3nt: TGTGCCAGCAGCTTCACAGGGGTGGGGGATGAGCAGTTCTTC; CDR3aa: CASSFTGVGDEQFF
d_gene: NA; j_gene: TRBJ2-2; v_gene: TRBV2; abundance: NA; CDR3nt: TGTGCCATAGGGCGGGTTGCCGGGGAGCTGTTTTTT; CDR3aa: CAIGRVAGELFF
d_gene: TRBD1; j_gene: TRBJ1-1; v_gene: TRBV7-3; abundance: NA; CDR3nt: TGTGCCAGCAGCTCTCAGGACAGGGGGCTCACTGAAGCTTTCTTT; CDR3aa: CASSSQDRGLTEAFF
d_gene: TRBD1; j_gene: TRBJ2-5; v_gene: TRBV30; abundance: NA; CDR3nt: TGTGCCTGGGGACAGGGGGTGGCAGAGACCCAGTACTTC; CDR3aa: CAWGQGVAETQYF
d_gene: TRBD2; j_gene: TRBJ2-5; v_gene: TRBV5-1; abundance: once; CDR3nt: TGCGCCAGCAGCTTGGGTGGGACTAGCGGGAGTTTGGAGACCCAGTACTTC; CDR3aa: CASSLGGTSGSLETQYF
d_gene: TRBD2; j_gene: TRBJ2-5; v_gene: TRBV7-3; abundance: NA; CDR3nt: TGTGCCAGCAGCCCCGGACTAGGATTCCGGGAGACCCAGTACTTC; CDR3aa: CASSPGLGFRETQYF
d_gene: TRBD2; j_gene: TRBJ2-7; v_gene: TRBV4-1; abundance: NA; CDR3nt: TGCGCCAGCAGCCACGGACTAGCGGCTTCCTACGAGCAGTACTTC; CDR3aa: CASSHGLAASYEQYF
d_gene: TRBD2; j_gene: TRBJ2-3; v_gene: TRBV9; abundance: NA; CDR3nt: TGTGCCAGCAGCGCTTTACCCGGACTAGCGGTGACAGATACGCAGTATTTT; CDR3aa: CASSALPGLAVTDTQYF
d_gene: NA; j_gene: TRBJ2-3; v_gene: TRBV15; abundance: NA; CDR3nt: TGTGCCACCAGCGGGAGACGAACAGATACGCAGTATTTT; CDR3aa: CATSGRRTDTQYF
d_gene: NA; j_gene: TRBJ2-5; v_gene: TRBV11-2; abundance: NA; CDR3nt: TGTGCCAGCAGCACTCAGCAGGTCGGCGAGACCCAGTACTTC; CDR3aa: CASSTQQVGETQYF
d_gene: TRBD2; j_gene: TRBJ2-7; v_gene: TRBV9; abundance: NA; CDR3nt: TGTGCCAGCAGCGGGGGAAAAGCGGGGGAAAGCTCCTACGAGCAGTACTTC; CDR3aa: CASSGGKAGESSYEQYF
d_gene: TRBD1; j_gene: TRBJ1-1; v_gene: TRBV28; abundance: NA; CDR3nt: TGTGCCAGCAGTTTAAACAGGGGACAGAACACTGAAGCTTTCTTT; CDR3aa: CASSLNRGQNTEAFF
d_gene: TRBD2; j_gene: TRBJ2-1; v_gene: TRBV9; abundance: NA; CDR3nt: TGTGCCAGCAGCGTAGCCAGCGGGGACAATGAGCAGTTCTTC; CDR3aa: CASSVASGDNEQFF
d_gene: TRBD1; j_gene: TRBJ2-1; v_gene: TRBV2; abundance: NA; CDR3nt: TGTGCCAGCAGTGCCGCAGGGGGCCCGCCCTACAATGAGCAGTTCTTC; CDR3aa: CASSAAGGPPYNEQFF
d_gene: NA; j_gene: TRBJ1-1; v_gene: TRBV14; abundance: NA; CDR3nt: TGTGCCAGCAGTCGTCTCGGTGGAGAGGACACTGAAGCTTTCTTT; CDR3aa: CASSRLGGEDTEAFF
d_gene: NA; j_gene: TRBJ2-1; v_gene: TRBV9; abundance: NA; CDR3nt: TGTGCCAGCAGCGTAGGGGGCAACGACAATGAGCAGTTCTTC; CDR3aa: CASSVGGNDNEQFF
d_gene: TRBD1; j_gene: TRBJ1-2; v_gene: TRBV5-1; abundance: once; CDR3nt: TGCGCCAGCAGCTCCCGTTCCGGACAGGGACACTATGGCTACACCTTC; CDR3aa: CASSSRSGQGHYGYTF
d_gene: NA; j_gene: TRBJ2-1; v_gene: TRBV29-1; abundance: NA; CDR3nt: TGCAGCGTTGAACCACAGTCGAAAGTTGAGCAGTTCTTC; CDR3aa: CSVEPQSKVEQFF
d_gene: NA; j_gene: TRBJ1-1; v_gene: TRBV7-3; abundance: NA; CDR3nt: TGTGCCAGCAGCTTGGAGTCTATGAACACTGAAGCTTTCTTT; CDR3aa: CASSLESMNTEAFF
d_gene: NA; j_gene: TRBJ1-5; v_gene: TRBV27; abundance: NA; CDR3nt: TGTGCCAGCAGTTTGGGGGCGGCTCAGCCCCAGCATTTT; CDR3aa: CASSLGAAQPQHF
d_gene: NA; j_gene: TRBJ2-1; v_gene: TRBV6-5; abundance: NA; CDR3nt: TGTGCCAGCTCTGAGGGAGTTGGCGAGCAGTTCTTC; CDR3aa: CASSEGVGEQFF
d_gene: NA; j_gene: TRBJ2-7; v_gene: TRBV7-3; abundance: NA; CDR3nt: TGTGCCAGCAGCTTTGAGACTCCGCCTTACGAGCAGTACTTC; CDR3aa: CASSFETPPYEQYF
d_gene: TRBD2; j_gene: TRBJ2-3; v_gene: TRBV6-5; abundance: few; CDR3nt: TGTGCCAGCAGCCCCGGCGGGGGATGGAATACGCAGTATTTT; CDR3aa: CASSPGGGWNTQYF
d_gene: NA; j_gene: TRBJ1-2; v_gene: TRBV6-5; abundance: NA; CDR3nt: TGTGCCAGCAGTTACTCAGGGGATGGCTACACCTTC; CDR3aa: CASSYSGDGYTF
d_gene: NA; j_gene: TRBJ2-1; v_gene: TRBV2; abundance: NA; CDR3nt: TGTGCCAGCAGTGAAGGGACGGGAGAGTTCTTC; CDR3aa: CASSEGTGEFF
d_gene: NA; j_gene: TRBJ2-3; v_gene: TRBV7-2; abundance: NA; CDR3nt: TGTGCCAGCAGCTTAGGGACACAGGCCATTGAATCGCAGTATTTT; CDR3aa: CASSLGTQAIESQYF